The TCR beta chain under discussion was sequenced for a study of graft-versus-host responses after intestinal transplantation. Study in general: Recipients across the board were started on anti-thymocyte globulin induction, then kept on tacrolimus and steroids for two to four years. The study's findings and limits: High graft-versus-host to host-versus-graft clonal ratios were found in allografts of patients who had graft-donor T cell macrochimerism. Investigators detected GvH clones in recipient marrow, with some emerging earlier in ileum or blood.

Clones were read by immunoSEQ multiplex PCR, and TCRdb kept only the in-frame ones, dropping some. The top ten hold 4.9% of the sample, which has 6,400 or so clones, around 89% seen once. A note on this clone: Its target is not known.

Germline V gives CDR1 MDHEN, CDR2 SYDVKM. With 2 bases removed from V and 1 base from J, the gap between germline ends came to 15 bases. This CDR3 is built from 17 residues. The TCR was taken from a human patient who received an intestinal transplant, so some T cells may come from the graft donor. V and J are TRBV28 and TRBJ1-5, with D possibly TRBD1 on 6 matching bases. The sequencing here drew on PBMCs, taken around 80 days after transplant. The CDR3 loop reads CASSLTTGWASNQPQHF. CDR3 DNA: TGTGCCAGCAGTTTAACCACAGGGTGGGCGAGCAATCAGCCCCAGCATTTT. Filled out from reference TRBV28 and TRBJ1-5, the complete variable domain reads DVKVTQSSRYLVKRTGEKVFLECVQDMDHENMFWYRQDPGLGLRLIYFSYDVKMKEKGDIPEGYSVSREKKERFSLILESASTNQTSMYLCASSLTTGWASNQPQHFGDGTRLSIL.